These T cell receptor beta chains were read from a single sample in a study of blood T cells in healthy people across ages. TCRdb fed the 5' RACE reads into MiXCR, producing one record per CDR3 protein. The data contain 800,000 or so distinct CDR3 sequences, roughly 25% of them seen just once; the ten biggest clones take up under 4.5%. The same specimen was also included in a second study, on T cells of mothers and their children.

Material: blood. All receptors come from a boy aged 5-17 years in good health. The CDR3 runs from the conserved cysteine through the conserved F or W. The order of the fields is V gene, J gene, D gene, CDR3 protein. A D gene is named only where the DNA matches it firmly.

V: TRBV6-6; J: TRBJ1-2; D: .; CDR3: CASSPLSGNGYTF
V: TRBV5-1; J: TRBJ1-1; D: .; CDR3: CASSRGAGAEAFF
V: TRBV28; J: .; D: .; CDR3: CASSFHRLYEQYF
V: TRBV10-3; J: TRBJ2-3; D: .; CDR3: CAIAGTTVTTDTQYF
V: TRBV7-3; J: .; D: TRBD1; CDR3: CAGSGAGGPSTQYF
V: TRBV4-3; J: TRBJ1-4; D: .; CDR3: CASSQEQGSASRSDRGKEKLFF
V: TRBV25-1; J: TRBJ2-4; D: TRBD2; CDR3: CASSESPGTSGGDRNIQYF
V: TRBV28; J: TRBJ1-2; D: .; CDR3: CASRGYGYTF
V: TRBV4-2; J: TRBJ2-1; D: .; CDR3: CASSQAGDGEQFF
V: TRBV5-1; J: TRBJ2-3; D: .; CDR3: CASSLGGGSGTDTQYF
V: TRBV2; J: TRBJ2-2; D: .; CDR3: CASSVQGMNTGELFF
V: TRBV15; J: TRBJ2-7; D: TRBD1; CDR3: CATSRIQGSSYEQYF
V: TRBV29-1; J: TRBJ2-5; D: .; CDR3: CSVAGQLEETQYF
V: TRBV5-6; J: .; D: TRBD2; CDR3: CASSNPGLTYEQYF